The clone carrying this T cell receptor (beta chain) has more than one count but fewer than ten. Its antigen is unknown. In TCRdb, the RT-PCR reads were re-called with MiXCR into one record per CDR3 protein. The sample lists 290,000 or so distinct CDR3 sequences, around 22% occurring once. The CDR3 consists of 12 residues. Trimming removed 1 base at V and 3 bases at J, with 4 bases between. The record originates from a study of response to subunit inactivated influenza vaccine. Study conclusions and caveats: Authors proposed each seasonal influenza vaccination draws in few new T cells.

The rearrangement joins TRBV12-3 or TRBV12-4 to TRBJ2-7; D unclear. The sequencing used PBMCs from blood, collected less than 22 months after vaccination. The receptor comes from a man between 50 and 75 years old who received an inactivated influenza vaccine. The CDR3 spells CASSLVNYEQYF. In DNA, the CDR3 is TGTGCCAGCAGTTTAGTGAACTACGAGCAGTACTTC.